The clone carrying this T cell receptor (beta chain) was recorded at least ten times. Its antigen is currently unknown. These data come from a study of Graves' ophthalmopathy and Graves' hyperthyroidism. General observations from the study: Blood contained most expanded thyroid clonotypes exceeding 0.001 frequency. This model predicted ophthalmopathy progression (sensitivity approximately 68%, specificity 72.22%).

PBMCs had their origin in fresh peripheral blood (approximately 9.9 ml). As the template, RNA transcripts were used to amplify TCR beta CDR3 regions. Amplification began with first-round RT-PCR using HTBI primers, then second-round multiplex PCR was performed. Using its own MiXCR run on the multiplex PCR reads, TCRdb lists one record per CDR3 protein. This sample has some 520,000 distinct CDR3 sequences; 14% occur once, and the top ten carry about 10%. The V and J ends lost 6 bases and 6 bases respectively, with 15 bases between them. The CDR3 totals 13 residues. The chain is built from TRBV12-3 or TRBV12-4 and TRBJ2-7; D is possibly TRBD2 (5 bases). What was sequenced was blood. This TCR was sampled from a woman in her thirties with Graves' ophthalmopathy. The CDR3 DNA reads TGTGCCAGCAGACCGAGCGGACCCAGCGAGCAGTACTTC. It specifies CASRPSGPSEQYF.